This T cell receptor (beta chain) was captured in a study of metastatic and nonmetastatic thyroid tumors. Among the patients, none had received any treatment before thyroid surgery. Per the original data handling: Variation in CDR3 across clinicopathological groups served as the basis for constructing a distant-metastasis classifier in papillary thyroid cancer. TCRdb reanalyzed the PCR reads with MiXCR. Here the V and J calls rest on TCRdb's processing, not on the authors' analysis. Found here are roughly 34,000 clones, less than 40% of them singletons; the top ten hold roughly 23%. V lost 4 bases, J lost 3 bases, and 10 bases lay in between. In germline, CDR1 is MNHEY, CDR2 SVGEGT. This CDR3 is built from 14 residues. This clone was picked up a small number of times.

Material: tumor tissue. The receptor comes from a female donor with papillary thyroid cancer or a benign thyroid nodule (not recorded which). Some clones in this sample may be carry-over from other donors' samples. J is TRBJ2-1 and V is TRBV6-2 or TRBV6-3, with D maybe TRBD2 (6 bases). CDR3 region: CASSSGLNYNEQFF. The CDR3 bases are TGTGCCAGCAGTTCTGGACTAAACTACAATGAGCAGTTCTTC.